This TCR beta chain was observed in a study of OX40 agonist ivuxolimab in advanced cancers. CDR1 and CDR2 from the germline V gene are SEHNR and FQNEAQ (reference sequence). The V and J ends lost 5 bases and 3 bases, in that order; junction bases with no gene match: 7. The CDR3 totals 16 residues. TCRdb's copy holds only in-frame clones and misses some; the assay was immunoSEQ multiplex PCR. The repertoire holds nearly 55,000 clones, with about 83% as singletons. This sample comprised CD4+ or CD8+ T cells sorted from blood, obtained in a trial of the OX40 agonist ivuxolimab. The chain combines TRBV7-9 with TRBJ2-7; 13 bases fit TRBD2. This receptor was taken from an adult with an advanced solid tumor such as melanoma, head and neck, liver or kidney cancer. CDR3 sequence reads: CASSAGLAGDLYEQYF. CDR3 nucleotides: TGTGCCAGCAGCGCCGGACTAGCGGGAGACCTCTACGAGCAGTACTTC.